This TCR beta chain was identified during a study of blood T cell repertoires in COVID-19. Study-level background: From the United States, Italy and Spain came samples of acute and convalescent COVID-19. PBMCs, B-cell-depleted T cells, or T cells were the source of the cDNA or gDNA that made up the material.

This clone has a handful of counts. In the study's own analysis: Reference gene primers were amplified, and this amplification served to estimate nucleated cell counts. Sequencing was performed with immunoSEQ multiplex PCR; in TCRdb, only in-frame clones are kept and a portion is missing. V and J calls and clone size come straight from that table; D and trimming were deduced from the DNA. Among tens of thousands of clones listed, around 70% were seen once. CDR1 is LNHDA, CDR2 SQIVND, per germline (reference sequence). V lost 6 bases, J lost 5 bases, and 14 bases stayed unmatched. The CDR3 loop spans 17 amino acids.

The specimen sequenced was peripheral blood. The V call is TRBV19, the J call TRBJ2-1, with 9 bases fitting TRBD2. The origin of this receptor is a woman over 75 with acute or convalescent COVID-19. DNA of the CDR3: TGTGCCAGTAGGTCCCCCCCCGCTAGCGGGGCCGACAATGAGCAGTTCTTC. Encoded protein: CASRSPPASGADNEQFF.